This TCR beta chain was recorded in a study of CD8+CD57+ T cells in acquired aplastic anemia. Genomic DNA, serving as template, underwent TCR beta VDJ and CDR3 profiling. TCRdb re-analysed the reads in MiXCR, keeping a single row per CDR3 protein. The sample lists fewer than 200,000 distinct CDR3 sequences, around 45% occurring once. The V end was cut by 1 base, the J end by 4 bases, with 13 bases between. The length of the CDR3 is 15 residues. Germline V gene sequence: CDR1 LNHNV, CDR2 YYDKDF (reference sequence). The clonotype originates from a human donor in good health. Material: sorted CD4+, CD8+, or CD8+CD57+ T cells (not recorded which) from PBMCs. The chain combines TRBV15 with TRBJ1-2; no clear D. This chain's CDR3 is CATSRGLAAFYGYTF. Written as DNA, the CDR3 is TGTGCCACCAGCAGAGGACTCGCGGCATTCTATGGCTACACCTTC.